A single sample gave rise to the 14 T cell receptor beta chains below, sequenced in a study of T-cell memory formation after mild COVID-19. TCRdb re-analysed the 5' RACE reads in MiXCR, keeping a single row per CDR3 protein. The sample contains some 130,000 distinct CDR3 sequences, roughly 15% of which appear only once. The sequencing sample was made of PBMCs or a T cell subset sorted from them (not recorded which). These receptors came from an adult woman who had mild COVID-19 (a few samples of this study predate the infection). Cell type and time point are not known.

This clonotype was recorded a few times. The chain couples TRBV4-3 to TRBJ2-7; TRBD2 agrees at 12 bases. The CDR3 runs 15 residues. V lost 1 base and J lost 4; bases outside the gene matches: 2. The germline gives CDR1 LGHNA, CDR2 YSLEER. Here the CDR3 DNA reads TGCGCCAGCAGCCAAGGGACTAGCGGGAATTACGAGCAGTACTTC. Translated: CASSQGTSGNYEQYF.

The chain recombines TRBV5-5 with TRBJ1-5; no reliable D call. The CDR3 runs to 16 residues. V was cut by 6 bases and J by 0 bases, with 16 bases left in between. CDR1 and CDR2 (germline): SGHKS, YYEKEE (reference sequence). The CDR3 spells CASNPGENYSNQPQHF. CDR3 bases: TGTGCCAGCAACCCCGGGGAGAACTATAGCAATCAGCCCCAGCATTTT.

The genes are TRBV24-1 and TRBJ2-4; TRBD1 agrees at 9 bases. J was trimmed by 8 bases and V by 7 bases; bases with no gene match: 2. Germline-derived CDR1 and CDR2 are KGHDR and SFDVKD. The CDR3 runs to 12 residues. The CDR3 DNA reads TGTGCCACCAGCGACAGGGGGGACATTCAGTACTTC. This codes for CATSDRGDIQYF.

This chain links TRBV24-1 with TRBJ2-3; 10 bases are shared with TRBD1. Trimming at V came to 4 bases and at J to 3 bases, leaving 15 bases not matched to a gene. The germline gives CDR1 KGHDR, CDR2 SFDVKD. This CDR3 is 19 amino acids long. The CDR3 DNA sequence: TGTGCCACCAGTGACGAATGGGGACCTGAGGGACAGGGGACAGATACGCAGTATTTT. Translated: CATSDEWGPEGQGTDTQYF.

The chain employs TRBV30 and TRBJ2-3; 10 bases fit TRBD2. Germline V CDR1 and CDR2: GTSNPN, SVGIG (reference sequence). This CDR3 spans 14 amino acids. Losses at the gene ends were 4 bases for V and 5 bases for J; bases not matched to a gene: 6. The CDR3 nucleotides read TGTGCCTGGATCCAGCGGGGGGGCGTAGATACGCAGTATTTT. This gives the protein CAWIQRGGVDTQYF.

This clonotype was observed at least ten times. The chain links TRBV9 to TRBJ2-7, with 7 bases fitting TRBD1. Germline-derived CDR1 and CDR2 are SGDLS and YYNGEE. The junction had 5 bases not matched to a gene; V was cut back by 0 bases and J by 2 bases. The CDR3 contains 15 residues. For the CDR3, the DNA is TGTGCCAGCAGCGTAGGTGGGACAGCAGCCTACGAGCAGTACTTC. This encodes CASSVGGTAAYEQYF.

This clonotype appeared many times. J is TRBJ1-2 and V is TRBV25-1, with 8 bases matching TRBD1. This CDR3 has 15 amino acids. V lost 4 bases to trimming and J lost 1 base; unmatched junction nucleotides: 5. The V gene's germline CDR1 is MGHDK and CDR2 SYGVNS. CDR3 in DNA: TGTGCCAGCAGTGTTCCGGGACAGGATAACTATGGCTACACCTTC. Translated, it gives CASSVPGQDNYGYTF.

J is TRBJ2-3 and V is TRBV5-1; D is undetermined. V dropped 4 bases and J dropped 0 bases, with 9 bases sitting between them. This CDR3 is built from 14 residues. CDR1 and CDR2 (germline): SGHRS, YFSETQ. This CDR3 is CASSLSRSTDTQYF. CDR3 in DNA: TGCGCCAGCAGCCTGAGTAGGAGCACAGATACGCAGTATTTT. The whole variable domain, remainder taken from reference TRBV5-1 and TRBJ2-3, is KAGVTQTPRYLIKTRGQQVTLSCSPISGHRSVSWYQQTPGQGLQFLFEYFSETQRNKGNFPGRFSGRQFSNSRSEMNVSTLELGDSALYLCASSLSRSTDTQYFGPGTRLTVL.

This clonotype was seen more than once but under ten times. J is TRBJ2-3 and V is TRBV11-1, with D perhaps given as TRBD1 or TRBD2 (6 bases each). V gave up 5 bases and J gave up 2 bases, with 11 bases separating them. The germline CDR1 and CDR2 sequences are SGHAT and FQDESV (reference sequence). The CDR3 covers 14 residues. The CDR3 DNA is TGTGCCAGCAGCCTGGGGGGCTACACAGATACGCAGTATTTT. Translating gives CASSLGGYTDTQYF.

This clonotype has more than one count but fewer than ten. V usage is TRBV5-1 and J usage is TRBJ1-2, with D uncertain. The CDR3 is made up of 13 amino acids. V lost 5 bases and J lost 4, with 12 bases in between. The germline CDR1 and CDR2 sequences are SGHRS and YFSETQ. This CDR3 is CASSGLYSYGYTF. In DNA form, the CDR3 reads TGCGCCAGCAGTGGGCTGTACTCCTATGGCTACACCTTC.

This clonotype occurred a few times. The J gene is TRBJ2-7, the V gene TRBV6-6, with D perhaps matching TRBD1 or TRBD2 (5 bases each). Trimming pared 7 bases from V and 9 bases from J, leaving 22 bases between. The CDR3 is 14 residues long. Germline V lookup: CDR1 MNHNY, CDR2 SVGAGI (reference sequence). The CDR3 DNA follows: TGTGCCAGCAAACAAGGGGCCGGGGCATTGTGGCAGTACTTC. Protein: CASKQGAGALWQYF.

The chain combines TRBV7-2 with TRBJ1-1; no reliable D call. The germline CDR1 and CDR2 sequences are SGHTA and FQGNSA. V was clipped by 5 bases and J by 4 bases, with 17 bases between them. The CDR3 loop spans 15 amino acids. This CDR3 is CASSPLNTGGTEAFF. The CDR3 DNA sequence: TGTGCCAGCAGCCCCCTAAATACGGGAGGCACTGAAGCTTTCTTT.

The sample holds a few counts of this clonotype. This rearrangement joins TRBV14 to TRBJ2-3, with a weak D call TRBD2 (7 bases). V was trimmed by 0 bases and J by 0 bases, leaving 22 bases between them. The germline V gene has CDR1 SGHDN and CDR2 FVKESK. This CDR3 has 20 residues. CDR3: CASSQDRELAVGASTDTQYF. For the CDR3, the DNA is TGTGCCAGCAGCCAAGATCGAGAGCTAGCGGTGGGGGCAAGCACAGATACGCAGTATTTT.

The J gene is TRBJ1-1, the V gene TRBV7-9; no definite D call. This CDR3 is 16 amino acids long. The V gene's germline CDR1 is SEHNR and CDR2 FQNEAQ (reference sequence). Between the trimmed V and J ends, which lost 3 bases and 1 base, there was a span of 15 bases. The CDR3 loop reads CASSFLSGMENTEAFF. CDR3 in DNA: TGTGCCAGCAGCTTTTTATCGGGAATGGAGAACACTGAAGCTTTCTTT. Looking up the rest from reference TRBV7-9 and TRBJ1-1 gives the full variable domain: DTGVSQNPRHKITKRGQNVTFRCDPISEHNRLYWYRQTLGQGPEFLTYFQNEAQLEKSRLLSDRFSAERPKGSFSTLEIQRTEQGDSAMYLCASSFLSGMENTEAFFGQGTRLTVV.